These T cell receptor beta chains were read from a single sample in a study of blood T cell repertoires in COVID-19. Method: immunoSEQ multiplex PCR; TCRdb's copy keeps in-frame clones and lacks some. The sample lists about 170,000 clones, 70% to 85% occurring once. The sequencing input was peripheral blood. Every receptor here comes from a man aged 55 to 70 who had recovered from COVID-19. Both conserved end residues are part of each CDR3. Fields, in order: D gene, J gene, clone size, V gene, CDR3 protein, CDR3 DNA. D genes are given only for firm matches. Clone size is stated in some rows and not others, as once, few, many or a class when expanded.

D: TRBD1; J: TRBJ2-5; size: NA; V: TRBV5-1; CDR3: CASSLWRQGQETQYF; DNA: TGCGCCAGCAGCTTGTGGAGACAGGGCCAAGAGACCCAGTACTTC
D: NA; J: TRBJ2-5; size: NA; V: TRBV6-2/TRBV6-3; CDR3: CASSYTNYRRGETQYF; DNA: TGTGCCAGCAGTTACACGAACTACAGGAGAGGAGAGACCCAGTACTTC
D: NA; J: TRBJ2-5; size: NA; V: TRBV23-1; CDR3: CASSQRPIEQQETQYF; DNA: TGCGCCAGCAGTCAACGACCTATCGAACAGCAAGAGACCCAGTACTTC
D: NA; J: TRBJ1-1; size: NA; V: TRBV19; CDR3: CASSIVQVHTEAFF; DNA: TGTGCCAGTAGTATCGTACAGGTCCACACTGAAGCTTTCTTT
D: NA; J: TRBJ2-1; size: NA; V: TRBV30; CDR3: CAWTRGGYNEQFF; DNA: TGTGCCTGGACAAGGGGTGGATACAATGAGCAGTTCTTC
D: TRBD1; J: TRBJ1-5; size: NA; V: TRBV6-5; CDR3: CASSGTGDTGQPQHF; DNA: TGTGCCAGCAGCGGGACAGGGGATACGGGTCAGCCCCAGCATTTT
D: TRBD1; J: TRBJ1-4; size: NA; V: TRBV18; CDR3: CASSPPGGASEKLFF; DNA: TGTGCCAGCTCACCTCCAGGGGGCGCAAGCGAAAAACTGTTTTTT
D: NA; J: TRBJ2-7; size: NA; V: TRBV5-5; CDR3: CASSLAGGHYEQYF; DNA: TGTGCCAGCAGCTTGGCCGGGGGGCATTACGAGCAGTACTTC
D: TRBD2; J: TRBJ2-3; size: NA; V: TRBV4-1; CDR3: CASSQGASGGAGDTQYF; DNA: TGCGCCAGCAGCCAAGGGGCTAGCGGGGGGGCCGGAGATACGCAGTATTTT
D: NA; J: TRBJ2-7; size: NA; V: TRBV21-1; CDR3: CASTRTGRNEQYF; DNA: TGTGCCAGCACCAGGACAGGGAGGAACGAGCAGTACTTC
D: TRBD1; J: TRBJ1-2; size: NA; V: TRBV6-6; CDR3: CASSFPGQGNYGYTF; DNA: TGTGCCAGCAGTTTTCCGGGACAGGGGAACTATGGCTACACCTTC
D: TRBD1; J: TRBJ1-2; size: NA; V: TRBV19; CDR3: CASSLSTGARYGYTF; DNA: TGTGCCAGTAGTCTCTCGACAGGGGCCAGATATGGCTACACCTTC
D: NA; J: TRBJ1-2; size: NA; V: TRBV13; CDR3: CASSLGPDPNYGYTF; DNA: TGTGCCAGCAGCTTAGGCCCAGATCCTAACTATGGCTACACCTTC
D: NA; J: TRBJ2-7; size: few; V: TRBV5-6; CDR3: CASSPTGAYEQYF; DNA: TGTGCCAGCAGCCCGACAGGAGCCTACGAGCAGTACTTC
D: TRBD1; J: TRBJ2-5; size: NA; V: TRBV10-3; CDR3: CAISGGQGQKETQYF; DNA: TGTGCCATCAGTGGGGGACAGGGGCAAAAAGAGACCCAGTACTTC
D: NA; J: TRBJ1-5; size: NA; V: TRBV7-2; CDR3: CASSRGGNQPQHF; DNA: TGTGCCAGCAGCCGGGGAGGAAATCAGCCCCAGCATTTT
D: NA; J: TRBJ1-1; size: NA; V: TRBV18; CDR3: CASSPDDSEAFF; DNA: TGTGCCAGCTCACCCGATGACAGTGAAGCTTTCTTT
D: TRBD2; J: TRBJ2-7; size: NA; V: TRBV3-1/TRBV3-2; CDR3: CASRASGGYEQYF; DNA: TGTGCCAGCAGGGCTAGCGGGGGTTACGAGCAGTACTTC
D: NA; J: TRBJ2-7; size: NA; V: TRBV5-1; CDR3: CASSPGQNYEQYF; DNA: TGCGCCAGCAGCCCCGGACAGAACTACGAGCAGTACTTC
D: NA; J: TRBJ2-3; size: NA; V: TRBV21-1; CDR3: CASVIDRLTIDTQYF; DNA: TGTGCCAGCGTAATCGACAGGTTAACGATAGATACGCAGTATTTT
D: NA; J: TRBJ2-2; size: NA; V: TRBV19; CDR3: CASSISQGGTGELFF; DNA: TGTGCCAGTAGTATAAGTCAGGGGGGCACCGGGGAGCTGTTTTTT
D: NA; J: TRBJ1-4; size: NA; V: TRBV19; CDR3: CASSLAERAKLFF; DNA: TGTGCCAGTAGTCTGGCAGAGCGGGCAAAACTGTTTTTT
D: NA; J: TRBJ2-3; size: NA; V: TRBV7-3; CDR3: CASSLLGARDTQYF; DNA: TGTGCCAGCAGCTTACTGGGGGCGAGGGATACGCAGTATTTT
D: NA; J: TRBJ1-1; size: few; V: TRBV7-9; CDR3: CASSLQQSNTEAFF; DNA: TGTGCCAGCAGCTTACAACAGTCGAACACTGAAGCTTTCTTT
D: NA; J: TRBJ2-1; size: NA; V: TRBV12-3/TRBV12-4; CDR3: CASSLANEQFF; DNA: TGTGCCAGCAGTTTGGCAAATGAGCAGTTCTTC
D: NA; J: TRBJ2-7; size: NA; V: TRBV6-5; CDR3: CASSGQLSSYEQYF; DNA: TGTGCCAGCAGCGGACAGCTTAGCTCCTACGAGCAGTACTTC
D: NA; J: TRBJ1-2; size: NA; V: TRBV19; CDR3: CASSIGGASRDGYTF; DNA: TGTGCCAGTAGTATCGGTGGGGCCTCTCGAGATGGCTACACCTTC
D: NA; J: TRBJ1-5; size: NA; V: TRBV7-2; CDR3: CASSLVAVPNQPQHF; DNA: TGTGCCAGCAGCTTAGTAGCCGTCCCCAATCAGCCCCAGCATTTT
D: NA; J: TRBJ1-1; size: NA; V: TRBV7-8; CDR3: CASSLFSQGENTEAFF; DNA: TGTGCCAGCAGCTTATTCTCACAGGGAGAGAACACTGAAGCTTTCTTT
D: NA; J: TRBJ1-1; size: NA; V: TRBV5-1; CDR3: CASSPNTMNTEAFF; DNA: TGCGCCAGCAGCCCGAACACCATGAACACTGAAGCTTTCTTT
D: NA; J: TRBJ2-3; size: once; V: TRBV6-5; CDR3: CASTDPGRDTQYF; DNA: TGTGCCAGCACCGACCCAGGCCGGGATACGCAGTATTTT
D: NA; J: TRBJ2-2; size: NA; V: TRBV19; CDR3: CASNPGPRTGELFF; DNA: TGTGCCAGTAATCCGGGTCCAAGGACCGGGGAGCTGTTTTTT
D: TRBD1; J: TRBJ1-2; size: NA; V: TRBV6-5; CDR3: CASRDRGYGYTF; DNA: TGTGCCAGCAGGGACAGGGGGTATGGCTACACCTTC
D: NA; J: TRBJ1-2; size: NA; V: TRBV30; CDR3: CAWIPLSTGRGYTF; DNA: TGTGCCTGGATCCCACTTTCGACAGGCCGTGGCTACACCTTC
D: TRBD1; J: TRBJ2-5; size: NA; V: TRBV24-1; CDR3: CATALGQGGTQYF; DNA: TGTGCCACAGCCCTTGGACAGGGAGGGACCCAGTACTTC
D: NA; J: TRBJ2-1; size: many; V: TRBV7-2; CDR3: CASSSAPDGLHFF; DNA: TGTGCCAGCAGCTCCGCCCCCGACGGACTTCATTTCTTC
D: TRBD1; J: TRBJ2-7; size: NA; V: TRBV6-5; CDR3: CASSYSETGGYYEQYF; DNA: TGTGCCAGCAGTTACTCGGAAACAGGGGGGTACTACGAGCAGTACTTC
D: NA; J: TRBJ2-7; size: NA; V: TRBV6-5; CDR3: CASSYSKGHRYEQYF; DNA: TGTGCCAGCAGTTACTCGAAGGGACACCGCTACGAGCAGTACTTC
D: NA; J: TRBJ1-1; size: NA; V: TRBV3-1/TRBV3-2; CDR3: CASSQSAGDPEAFF; DNA: TGTGCCAGCAGCCAATCAGCAGGGGACCCTGAAGCTTTCTTT
D: TRBD2; J: TRBJ2-3; size: NA; V: TRBV11-3; CDR3: CASSFGTSGGSDTQYF; DNA: TGTGCCAGCAGCTTCGGGACTAGCGGGGGCTCAGATACGCAGTATTTT
D: TRBD1; J: TRBJ2-2; size: NA; V: TRBV7-2; CDR3: CASSRQGEGGELFF; DNA: TGTGCCAGCAGCAGACAGGGGGAAGGCGGGGAGCTGTTTTTT
D: TRBD1; J: TRBJ1-4; size: NA; V: TRBV9; CDR3: CASSVGGGTGSTEKLFF; DNA: TGTGCCAGCAGCGTAGGTGGGGGGACAGGGTCGACTGAAAAACTGTTTTTT
D: NA; J: TRBJ2-2; size: NA; V: TRBV3-1/TRBV3-2; CDR3: CASSITGELFF; DNA: TGTGCCAGCAGCATAACCGGGGAGCTGTTTTTT
D: TRBD2; J: TRBJ2-7; size: NA; V: TRBV5-1; CDR3: CASKRGDLYEQYF; DNA: TGCGCCAGCAAACGGGGGGACCTCTACGAGCAGTACTTC
D: TRBD1; J: TRBJ2-1; size: NA; V: TRBV7-6; CDR3: CASSALMGTGFNEQFF; DNA: TGTGCCAGCAGCGCGCTCATGGGGACAGGGTTCAATGAGCAGTTCTTC
D: TRBD2; J: TRBJ2-3; size: NA; V: TRBV15; CDR3: CATSRGGSGGGGTDTQYF; DNA: TGTGCCACCAGCAGAGGAGGTAGCGGGGGGGGTGGCACAGATACGCAGTATTTT
D: TRBD1; J: TRBJ2-7; size: NA; V: TRBV6-5; CDR3: CASRATGGSYEQYF; DNA: TGTGCCAGCAGAGCGACAGGGGGTAGCTACGAGCAGTACTTC
D: NA; J: TRBJ1-2; size: NA; V: TRBV7-3; CDR3: CASSPTGRNYGYTF; DNA: TGTGCCAGCAGCCCGACGGGGAGGAACTATGGCTACACCTTC
D: TRBD1; J: TRBJ1-2; size: NA; V: TRBV10-3; CDR3: CAISEFNLGQGDNYGYTF; DNA: TGTGCCATCAGTGAGTTTAATTTAGGACAGGGCGATAACTATGGCTACACCTTC
D: NA; J: TRBJ1-2; size: NA; V: TRBV18; CDR3: CASSEGVVRAPAYGYTF; DNA: TGTGCCAGCTCAGAGGGGGTAGTCCGGGCCCCCGCCTATGGCTACACCTTC
D: TRBD1; J: TRBJ1-5; size: NA; V: TRBV7-2; CDR3: CASSPTGGIGNQPQHF; DNA: TGTGCCAGCAGTCCTACAGGGGGTATAGGCAATCAGCCCCAGCATTTT
D: TRBD1; J: TRBJ1-2; size: NA; V: TRBV12-5; CDR3: CASGLVQGQGALYGYTF; DNA: TGTGCTAGTGGTTTGGTCCAAGGACAGGGGGCTCTCTATGGCTACACCTTC
D: TRBD2; J: TRBJ2-7; size: NA; V: TRBV7-8; CDR3: CASSLRPIAGGTYEQYF; DNA: TGTGCCAGCAGCTTACGTCCAATAGCGGGGGGGACCTACGAGCAGTACTTC
D: TRBD1; J: TRBJ2-2; size: once; V: TRBV5-4; CDR3: CASWPGTGLSTGELFF; DNA: TGTGCCAGCTGGCCCGGGACAGGGCTGAGCACCGGGGAGCTGTTTTTT
D: TRBD1; J: TRBJ1-1; size: few; V: TRBV5-6; CDR3: CASSSRGPEAFF; DNA: TGTGCCAGCAGCTCCAGGGGGCCTGAAGCTTTCTTT
D: TRBD2; J: TRBJ2-1; size: NA; V: TRBV9; CDR3: CASSVVGLAGDYNEQFF; DNA: TGTGCCAGCAGCGTAGTGGGACTAGCGGGTGACTACAATGAGCAGTTCTTC
D: TRBD1; J: TRBJ1-1; size: NA; V: TRBV7-6; CDR3: CASSTPGTGKEAFF; DNA: TGTGCCAGCAGCACGCCTGGGACAGGTAAAGAAGCTTTCTTT